Listed below are T cell receptor beta chains from one sample, sequenced in a study of cytomegalovirus exposure and HLA in healthy donors. Profiling relied on immunoSEQ multiplex PCR, and the TCRdb table lists in-frame clones only, not all of them. The repertoire includes 50,000 to 60,000 clones, approximately 78% of them detected once, and roughly 1.4% sits in the top ten. Sequencing used PBMCs. The source is a female donor in good health and CMV-seronegative. CDR3s include the opening cysteine and the closing phenylalanine or tryptophan. A D gene is named only where the DNA matches it firmly. The size of a clone is reported for some rows only, either as once, few or many, or as a class for expanded clones.

abundance	len	j_gene	v_gene	d_gene	CDR3nt	CDR3aa
-	16	TRBJ1-4	TRBV6-1	TRBD1	TGTGCCAGCAGTGACCAGTTGACAGGGAGGAGTGAAAAACTGTTTTTT	CASSDQLTGRSEKLFF
-	16	TRBJ1-2	TRBV4-3	-	TGCGCCAGCAGCCAAGGGATACGGGGGGATGGCTATGGCTACACCTTC	CASSQGIRGDGYGYTF
-	14	TRBJ1-5	TRBV2	-	TGTGCCAGCAAGCCTAGGAGCAGCAATCAGCCCCAGCATTTT	CASKPRSSNQPQHF
-	11	TRBJ2-5	TRBV5-1	-	TGCGCCAGCAGCTTCGAAGAGACCCAGTACTTC	CASSFEETQYF
-	13	TRBJ1-5	TRBV7-7	-	TGTGCTAGCAGCTTAGCCTACAGCGGGCCCCAGCATTTT	CASSLAYSGPQHF
-	16	TRBJ2-2	TRBV7-8	TRBD2	TGTGCCAGCAGCCATTTGGCGGGGGGGGCCACCGGGGAGCTGTTTTTT	CASSHLAGGATGELFF
-	15	TRBJ2-3	TRBV9	-	TGTGCCAGCAGCCCGAGGCGGGCGGGCGCAGATACGCAGTATTTT	CASSPRRAGADTQYF
-	16	TRBJ2-7	TRBV5-4	-	TGTGCCAGCAGAAAAGGGGACTCCAGAAGCTCCTACGAGCAGTACTTC	CASRKGDSRSSYEQYF
few	14	TRBJ1-2	TRBV5-1	-	TGCGCCAGCAGCTCGGACGGAGGTTACTACGGCTACACCTTC	CASSSDGGYYGYTF
once	15	TRBJ1-1	TRBV6-5	TRBD1	TGTGCCAGCACCGGGACAGGGGGCGCGGACACTGAAGCTTTCTTT	CASTGTGGADTEAFF
-	14	TRBJ1-3	TRBV6-5	-	TGTGCCAGCAAAATGGACGGGGCTGGAAACACCATATATTTT	CASKMDGAGNTIYF
-	16	TRBJ1-1	TRBV4-3	TRBD1	TGCGCCAGCAGCCAAGAAGGCAGGGGGCAGAACACTGAAGCTTTCTTT	CASSQEGRGQNTEAFF
-	16	TRBJ1-1	TRBV10-1	-	TGCGCCAGCAGTGATCTTAGACAGGCCGGGAACACTGAAGCTTTCTTT	CASSDLRQAGNTEAFF
-	14	TRBJ1-1	TRBV5-1	-	TGCGCCAGCAGCTTTCAACGGGGGAACACTGAAGCTTTCTTT	CASSFQRGNTEAFF
-	15	TRBJ2-3	TRBV9	-	TGTGCCAGCAGCGTAGCCACGGGAATCACAGATACGCAGTATTTT	CASSVATGITDTQYF
-	13	TRBJ1-3	TRBV30	-	TGTGCCTGGGGGGGAGGGTGGGGAAACACCATATATTTT	CAWGGGWGNTIYF
-	15	TRBJ2-5	TRBV7-9	-	TGTGCCAGCAGCTTAGCAGGCCAGGGAGGAGAGACCCAGTACTTC	CASSLAGQGGETQYF
-	14	TRBJ1-2	TRBV27	TRBD1	TGTGCCAGCAGTTTCGCAGGGGGCGCCTATGGCTACACCTTC	CASSFAGGAYGYTF
-	10	TRBJ1-1	TRBV20-1	-	TGCAGTGCTAGAGCAGGGATAGCTTTCTTT	CSARAGIAFF
-	11	TRBJ1-2	TRBV29-1	-	TGCAGCGTTGAATACGGGTATGGCTACACCTTC	CSVEYGYGYTF
-	16	TRBJ1-6	TRBV7-2	-	TGTGCCAGCAGCTTAGGGCGACAGGCCCTTAATTCACCCCTCCACTTT	CASSLGRQALNSPLHF
-	15	TRBJ1-1	TRBV6-6	TRBD1	TGTGCCAGCAGGGAAAGGACAGGGACGAACACTGAAGCTTTCTTT	CASRERTGTNTEAFF
-	15	TRBJ2-3	TRBV6-4	TRBD2	TGTGCCAGCAGCCAGACTAGCGGGGGAACAGATACGCAGTATTTT	CASSQTSGGTDTQYF
-	15	TRBJ1-1	TRBV13	TRBD1	TGTGCCAGCAGATCCCTAGGACAGGGCCCTGCTGAAGCTTTCTTT	CASRSLGQGPAEAFF